This entry describes one T cell receptor (beta chain). Its matching antigen is unknown. The data stem from a study of graft-versus-host responses after intestinal transplantation. For the study at large: In this cohort, recipients had multivisceral, liver-intestinal, or isolated intestinal transplants. Recipients were all induced with anti-thymocyte globulin, then given tacrolimus and steroids for 2 to 4 years.

From germline, CDR1 is MNHEY and CDR2 SVGAGI. The CDR3 totals 13 residues. V lost 5 bases to trimming and J lost 3 bases, with 10 bases between them. TCRdb's copy holds only in-frame clones and misses some; the assay was immunoSEQ multiplex PCR. The profile shows about 35,000 clones, around 95% of them singletons. Notes on the study in general: High graft-versus-host to host-versus-graft clonal ratios were seen in allografts of patients with graft-donor T cell macrochimerism. Recipient marrow harbored GvH clones, some of which surfaced first in ileum or blood.

The chain recombines TRBV6-5 with TRBJ1-1; D is unresolved. This sample comprised PBMCs, obtained 16 days after intestinal transplant. The clonotype originates from a human patient who received an intestinal transplant, so some T cells may come from the graft donor. CDR3 amino acids: CASSPTRYTEAFF. In DNA, the CDR3 is TGTGCCAGCAGTCCGACAAGATACACTGAAGCTTTCTTT.